A selection of T cell receptor beta chains follows, all from one sample in a study of blood T cell repertoires in COVID-19. The method was immunoSEQ multiplex PCR; TCRdb's version includes in-frame clones alone and lacks a portion of them. The table lists 150,000 to 200,000 clones, 80% to 90% of them singletons. Sequenced material: peripheral blood. Every receptor here comes from a woman between 40 and 55 years old with COVID-19, enrolled during active disease. Both conserved end residues are part of each CDR3. D genes are given only for firm matches. Where a row states a size, it is once, few, many or the class of an expanded clone; other rows omit it.

CDR3 DNA: TGTGCCAGCAGCTTGGAGGGGGCGGGAGAAGCTTTCTTT
CDR3 protein: CASSLEGAGEAFF
V gene: TRBV5-8
clone size: .
J gene: TRBJ1-1
D gene: TRBD1

CDR3 DNA: TGTGCCAGCAGCGGAAGCCGGGACTTCGATAGCAATCAGCCCCAGCATTTT
CDR3 protein: CASSGSRDFDSNQPQHF
V gene: TRBV9
clone size: .
J gene: TRBJ1-5
D gene: .

CDR3 DNA: TGTGCCAGCAGCCAAGATGTCATGAACACTGAAGCTTTCTTT
CDR3 protein: CASSQDVMNTEAFF
V gene: TRBV4-2
clone size: .
J gene: TRBJ1-1
D gene: .

CDR3 DNA: TGTGCCAGCGCAGAATACAGGGTGTCCTATAATTCACCCCTCCACTTT
CDR3 protein: CASAEYRVSYNSPLHF
V gene: TRBV28
clone size: .
J gene: TRBJ1-6
D gene: .

CDR3 DNA: TGTGCCAGTAGTATGCGTTCGAGGGACATGATGGGCTACACCTTC
CDR3 protein: CASSMRSRDMMGYTF
V gene: TRBV19
clone size: .
J gene: TRBJ1-2
D gene: .

CDR3 DNA: TGTGCCAGCAGCCATTCCACAGGGAAACAAGAGACCCAGTACTTC
CDR3 protein: CASSHSTGKQETQYF
V gene: TRBV4-2
clone size: few
J gene: TRBJ2-5
D gene: .

CDR3 DNA: TGTGCCATCACAGGGCGCGGCGGGGAGCTGTTTTTT
CDR3 protein: CAITGRGGELFF
V gene: TRBV6-5
clone size: .
J gene: TRBJ2-2
D gene: .

CDR3 DNA: TGTGCCTGGAGAAGGGGCAGTGAAGCTTTCTTT
CDR3 protein: CAWRRGSEAFF
V gene: TRBV30
clone size: .
J gene: TRBJ1-1
D gene: .

CDR3 DNA: TGTGCCAGCAGTGCCCAGGGAAGGTTGGGGAGCAATCAGCCCCAGCATTTT
CDR3 protein: CASSAQGRLGSNQPQHF
V gene: TRBV28
clone size: .
J gene: TRBJ1-5
D gene: .

CDR3 DNA: TGTGCCTGGAGCCGGGACAGGGGGCTTGGTCAGCCCCAGCATTTT
CDR3 protein: CAWSRDRGLGQPQHF
V gene: TRBV30
clone size: once
J gene: TRBJ1-5
D gene: TRBD1

CDR3 DNA: TGCAGCGTCGGGACTAGCGGGAGGGGCTACGAGCAGTACTTC
CDR3 protein: CSVGTSGRGYEQYF
V gene: TRBV29-1
clone size: .
J gene: TRBJ2-7
D gene: TRBD2

CDR3 DNA: TGTGCCAGCAGCTTCGGCGGGACGGGATACGAGCAGTACTTC
CDR3 protein: CASSFGGTGYEQYF
V gene: TRBV7-3
clone size: .
J gene: TRBJ2-7
D gene: .

CDR3 DNA: TGTGCCAGTAGATCGGACAGCTCTGGGGCCAACGTCCTGACTTTC
CDR3 protein: CASRSDSSGANVLTF
V gene: TRBV19
clone size: .
J gene: TRBJ2-6
D gene: .

CDR3 DNA: TGTGCCAGCAGTGAAACGGGAGGCTTCTACGAGCAGTACTTC
CDR3 protein: CASSETGGFYEQYF
V gene: TRBV25-1
clone size: .
J gene: TRBJ2-7
D gene: TRBD2

CDR3 DNA: TGCAGCGTTTCGACAAACTATGGCTACACCTTC
CDR3 protein: CSVSTNYGYTF
V gene: TRBV29-1
clone size: .
J gene: TRBJ1-2
D gene: .

CDR3 DNA: TGTGCCAGCAGCCCGGACAGGTTGAACACTGAAGCTTTCTTT
CDR3 protein: CASSPDRLNTEAFF
V gene: TRBV7-9
clone size: .
J gene: TRBJ1-1
D gene: TRBD1

CDR3 DNA: TGTGCCATCAGTGGACAGGGTCCTGAGCAGTTCTTC
CDR3 protein: CAISGQGPEQFF
V gene: TRBV10-3
clone size: .
J gene: TRBJ2-1
D gene: TRBD1

CDR3 DNA: TGTGCCAGCAGCTTGGACAGGGGGCTGACCGGGGAGCTGTTTTTT
CDR3 protein: CASSLDRGLTGELFF
V gene: TRBV5-4
clone size: .
J gene: TRBJ2-2
D gene: TRBD1

CDR3 DNA: TGTGCCAGCAGCTTCCCGGGACAGGGGACCGAAAAACTGTTTTTT
CDR3 protein: CASSFPGQGTEKLFF
V gene: TRBV7-9
clone size: .
J gene: TRBJ1-4
D gene: TRBD1

CDR3 DNA: TGTGCCAGCAAACCTGGGGGCAGTCAAGAGACCCAGTACTTC
CDR3 protein: CASKPGGSQETQYF
V gene: TRBV27
clone size: .
J gene: TRBJ2-5
D gene: .

CDR3 DNA: TGTGCCAGCAGCTCCTCCGGGACTACCCAAGAGACCCAGTACTTC
CDR3 protein: CASSSSGTTQETQYF
V gene: TRBV11-3
clone size: .
J gene: TRBJ2-5
D gene: TRBD2

CDR3 DNA: TGTGCCAGCACTATCACAGATACGCAGTATTTT
CDR3 protein: CASTITDTQYF
V gene: TRBV6-5
clone size: .
J gene: TRBJ2-3
D gene: .

CDR3 DNA: TGTGCCAGCAGTTCCTCGGGACTCCCCGGGGGGTCACCCCTCCACTTT
CDR3 protein: CASSSSGLPGGSPLHF
V gene: TRBV27
clone size: .
J gene: TRBJ1-6
D gene: .

CDR3 DNA: TGTGCCAGCAGCGCCTTGGGACAGCAGACCGGGGAGCTGTTTTTT
CDR3 protein: CASSALGQQTGELFF
V gene: TRBV9
clone size: once
J gene: TRBJ2-2
D gene: TRBD1

CDR3 DNA: TGTGCCAGTAGTATACCTCCGGGGACAGGCAATGAGCAGTTCTTC
CDR3 protein: CASSIPPGTGNEQFF
V gene: TRBV19
clone size: .
J gene: TRBJ2-1
D gene: TRBD1

CDR3 DNA: TGTGCCAGCAGTTTCGGACAGAGCTCCTACGAGCAGTACTTC
CDR3 protein: CASSFGQSSYEQYF
V gene: TRBV6-5
clone size: .
J gene: TRBJ2-7
D gene: .

CDR3 DNA: TGCAGCTCCCAAACAGGAGATACGCAGTATTTT
CDR3 protein: CSSQTGDTQYF
V gene: TRBV29-1
clone size: .
J gene: TRBJ2-3
D gene: .

CDR3 DNA: TGTGCCAGCAGTCCCAGGGACAAAAACATTCAGTACTTC
CDR3 protein: CASSPRDKNIQYF
V gene: TRBV11-3
clone size: .
J gene: TRBJ2-4
D gene: .

CDR3 DNA: TGTGCCAGTATGGACTCCGGGAGCTCCTATAATTCACCCCTCCACTTT
CDR3 protein: CASMDSGSSYNSPLHF
V gene: TRBV19
clone size: .
J gene: TRBJ1-6
D gene: .

CDR3 DNA: TGTGCCAGCAGTGTTTCCAGGGTCGAAGAGACCCAGTACTTC
CDR3 protein: CASSVSRVEETQYF
V gene: TRBV2
clone size: .
J gene: TRBJ2-5
D gene: .

CDR3 DNA: TGCGCCAGCAGCCAAGGGCGACAGGGGGCGGTGAGTGAGCAGTTCTTC
CDR3 protein: CASSQGRQGAVSEQFF
V gene: TRBV4-1
clone size: .
J gene: TRBJ2-1
D gene: TRBD1